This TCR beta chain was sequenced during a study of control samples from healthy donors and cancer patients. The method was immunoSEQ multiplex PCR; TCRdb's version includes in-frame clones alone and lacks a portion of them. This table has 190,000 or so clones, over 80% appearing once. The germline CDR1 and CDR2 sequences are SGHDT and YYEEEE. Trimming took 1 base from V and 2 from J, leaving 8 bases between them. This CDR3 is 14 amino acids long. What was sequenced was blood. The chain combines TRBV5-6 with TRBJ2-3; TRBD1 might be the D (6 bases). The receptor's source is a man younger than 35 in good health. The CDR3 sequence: CASSLRGITDTQYF. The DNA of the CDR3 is TGTGCCAGCAGCTTGAGGGGGATCACAGATACGCAGTATTTT.